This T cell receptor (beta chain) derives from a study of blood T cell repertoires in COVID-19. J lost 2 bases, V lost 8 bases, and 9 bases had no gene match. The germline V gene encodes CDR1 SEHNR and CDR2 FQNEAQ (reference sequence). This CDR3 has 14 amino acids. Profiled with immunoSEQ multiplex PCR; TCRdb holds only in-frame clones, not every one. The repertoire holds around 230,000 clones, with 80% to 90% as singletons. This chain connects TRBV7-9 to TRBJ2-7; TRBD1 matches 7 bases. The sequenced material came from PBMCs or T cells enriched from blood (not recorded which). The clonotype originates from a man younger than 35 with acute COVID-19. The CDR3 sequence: CASAPGGVAYEQYF. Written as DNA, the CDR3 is TGTGCCAGCGCCCCAGGGGGAGTAGCCTACGAGCAGTACTTC. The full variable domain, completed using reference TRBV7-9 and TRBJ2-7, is DTGVSQNPRHKITKRGQNVTFRCDPISEHNRLYWYRQTLGQGPEFLTYFQNEAQLEKSRLLSDRFSAERPKGSFSTLEIQRTEQGDSAMYLCASAPGGVAYEQYFGPGTRLTVT.